These 27 T cell receptor beta chains were sequenced from one sample in a study of beta chain features in type 1 diabetes (dated 2018 in TCRdb). The library was built by means of the immunoSEQ multiplex PCR assay. The entire isolated RNA was reverse transcribed using the High Capacity cDNA Reverse Transcription Kit, and thus expressed TCRB transcripts were sequenced. In TCRdb, the immuneACCESS table is reduced to in-frame sequences with V and J assigned. These tables do not hold every clone; where another copy was compared, an unresolved V gene accounts for under half, and the others remain unexplained. The sample table shows around 430,000 clones, and roughly 31% are seen once. About 0.06% of the sample belongs to the ten largest clones. The sequenced material came from naive CD4+ T cells from blood. The sample's cell subset or site label is to be understood as: true naive CD4+ T cells. These receptor sequences come from a man aged 18 to 29 in good health.

The chain has TRBV13 and TRBJ1-5; TRBD1 is a possible D gene (5 bases). CDR1 and CDR2 from the germline V gene are PRHDT and FYEKMQ (reference sequence). CDR3 length: 13 amino acids. V was clipped by 5 bases and J by 7 bases, with 12 bases between them. The CDR3 here is CASSRKGNQPQHF. CDR3 sequence (DNA): TGTGCCAGCAGCCGAAAGGGGAACCAGCCCCAGCATTTT. The full variable domain, rest sourced from reference TRBV13 and TRBJ1-5, is AAGVIQSPRHLIKEKRETATLKCYPIPRHDTVYWYQQGPGQDPQFLISFYEKMQSDKGSIPDRFSAQQFSDYHSELNMSSLELGDSALYFCASSRKGNQPQHFGDGTRLSIL.

The chain uses TRBV5-1 and TRBJ1-1; no firm D call. The V gene lost 4 bases and the J gene lost 1 base, with 11 bases spanning the gap. CDR1 is SGHRS, CDR2 YFSETQ, per germline. This CDR3 has 14 residues. CDR3 loop: CASSPQAGNTEAFF. The CDR3 nucleotides read TGCGCCAGCAGCCCCCAGGCAGGGAACACTGAAGCTTTCTTT. The whole variable domain, filled in from reference TRBV5-1 and TRBJ1-1, reads KAGVTQTPRYLIKTRGQQVTLSCSPISGHRSVSWYQQTPGQGLQFLFEYFSETQRNKGNFPGRFSGRQFSNSRSEMNVSTLELGDSALYLCASSPQAGNTEAFFGQGTRLTVV.

This clone has a handful of counts. The rearrangement links TRBV5-1 to TRBJ2-2, with D maybe TRBD1 (6 bases). The CDR3 contains 14 residues. Trimming left V 4 bases short and J 1 base short, with 8 bases between. Germline V gene sequence: CDR1 SGHRS, CDR2 YFSETQ. The CDR3 sequence: CASSPGQNTGELFF. In DNA, the CDR3 is TGCGCCAGCAGCCCGGGACAGAACACCGGGGAGCTGTTTTTT.

This chain links TRBV10-3 with TRBJ2-7; 7 nucleotides line up with TRBD2. From germline, CDR1 is ENHRY and CDR2 SYGVKD. The CDR3 has 16 amino acids. After removal of 0 bases from V and 0 bases from J, the junction contained 5 bases not matched to a gene. The CDR3, as DNA: TGTGCCATCAGTGAGTCGAGCGGGGCATTCTCCTACGAGCAGTACTTC. It codes for CAISESSGAFSYEQYF.

J is TRBJ1-5 and V is TRBV15; tentatively, D is TRBD1 (6 bases). This CDR3 comprises 18 residues. CDR1 is LNHNV, CDR2 YYDKDF, per germline (reference sequence). V was clipped by 3 bases and J by 5 bases, with 23 bases between them. CDR3 protein: CATSRTLVWGAADQPQHF. The DNA of the CDR3 is TGTGCCACCAGCAGGACCTTAGTTTGGGGGGCTGCGGATCAGCCCCAGCATTTT.

The V gene is TRBV29-1, the J gene TRBJ1-1, with D tentatively TRBD1 (6 bases). This CDR3 has 12 amino acids. Germline V gene data show CDR1 as SQVTM and CDR2 as ANQGSEA. The CDR3 DNA reads TGCACCGCGGACAGTTTGAACACTGAAGCTTTCTTT. This translates into CTADSLNTEAFF.

This chain uses TRBV30 with TRBJ1-1; 10 nucleotides align to TRBD1. The CDR3 has 15 residues. Trimming cost V 3 bases and J 5 bases; bases outside gene matches: 9. The germline gives CDR1 GTSNPN, CDR2 SVGIG (reference sequence). The CDR3 DNA reads TGTGCCTGGAGGCGTCCCGGGACAGGGGAAACTGAAGCTTTCTTT. It is translated as CAWRRPGTGETEAFF.

The chain couples TRBV5-1 to TRBJ2-1; D is uncertain. From germline, CDR1 is SGHRS and CDR2 YFSETQ. The CDR3 is made up of 12 amino acids. Trimming stripped 1 base from V and 6 bases from J, with 5 bases between. The CDR3 sequence is CASSLLVNEQFF. The CDR3 region has the DNA TGCGCCAGCAGCTTGCTAGTCAATGAGCAGTTCTTC.

The chain recombines TRBV4-2 with TRBJ2-1, with TRBD2 matching 10 bases. The J segment lost 5 bases and the V segment lost 1 base, leaving 2 bases of the junction unmatched. This CDR3 has 15 residues. Looked up from germline, CDR1 is LGHNA and CDR2 is YNFKEQ. The CDR3 nucleotides are TGTGCCAGCAGCCAAGCTACTAGCGGGGACAATGAGCAGTTCTTC. This sequence encodes CASSQATSGDNEQFF.

This chain joins TRBV4-2 and TRBJ2-5; 10 bases are shared with TRBD1. Per the germline V gene, CDR1 is LGHNA and CDR2 is YNFKEQ. The junction had 11 bases not matched to a gene; V was cut back by 5 bases and J by 5 bases. The CDR3 is made up of 16 amino acids. This CDR3 reads CASSETGGTGRETQYF. As DNA, the CDR3 is TGTGCCAGCAGCGAGACAGGGGGCACTGGTCGGGAGACCCAGTACTTC.

The sample holds one count of this clone. The rearrangement links TRBV19 to TRBJ2-1, with 7 bases matching TRBD2. V lost 3 bases to trimming and J lost 4 bases; unmatched junction nucleotides: 6. Germline V CDR1 and CDR2: LNHDA, SQIVND (reference sequence). The CDR3 is 15 residues long. CDR3 in amino acids: CASSMGRTRYNEQFF. Written as DNA, the CDR3 is TGTGCCAGTAGTATGGGTAGGACTAGGTACAATGAGCAGTTCTTC. Looking up the rest from reference TRBV19 and TRBJ2-1 gives the full variable domain: DGGITQSPKYLFRKEGQNVTLSCEQNLNHDAMYWYRQDPGQGLRLIYYSQIVNDFQKGDIAEGYSVSREKKESFPLTVTSAQKNPTAFYLCASSMGRTRYNEQFFGPGTRLTVL.

The V and J genes are TRBV7-2 and TRBJ2-1; 7 nucleotides align to TRBD2. Germline V gene data show CDR1 as SGHTA and CDR2 as FQGNSA. With V trimmed by 5 bases and J by 4 bases, 8 bases remained unmatched. The CDR3 sequence is 15 residues long. CDR3: CASSPSGTTYNEQFF. CDR3 DNA: TGTGCCAGCAGCCCAAGCGGGACTACATACAATGAGCAGTTCTTC.

The chain joins TRBV25-1 to TRBJ2-1; the D is unclear. Germline V gene data show CDR1 as MGHDK and CDR2 as SYGVNS. This CDR3 comprises 12 residues. Deletions cut 4 bases from V and 5 bases from J, with 6 bases between. The CDR3 is CASSAVDNEQFF. The CDR3 nucleotides are TGTGCCAGCAGTGCAGTCGACAATGAGCAGTTCTTC.

V usage is TRBV4-1 and J usage is TRBJ2-7; TRBD2 is a possible D gene (5 bases). V lost 4 bases and J 0 bases, leaving 13 bases between the germline ends. This CDR3 contains 15 residues. Germline V gene sequence: CDR1 MGHRA, CDR2 YSYEKL. This CDR3 reads CASSRVGISSYEQYF. The CDR3 DNA reads TGCGCCAGCAGCCGGGTCGGGATTAGCTCCTACGAGCAGTACTTC.

This clone occurred a few times. This chain links TRBV6-5 with TRBJ2-7; D uncertain. V was shortened by 6 bases and J by 2 bases, with 11 bases between the two germline ends. The CDR3 is 13 amino acids. Germline CDR1 is MNHEY and CDR2 is SVGAGI. Here the CDR3 DNA reads TGTGCCAGCAGCCTTGGGATGACCTACGAGCAGTACTTC. Protein sequence: CASSLGMTYEQYF.

The table lists this clone with a few counts. This same CDR3 is encoded by further DNA sequences in the sample. The chain recombines TRBV30 with TRBJ1-5, with a possible D match to TRBD1 (5 bases). This CDR3 spans 13 amino acids. Deletions cut 1 base from V and 3 bases from J, with 7 bases between. Germline CDR1 and CDR2: GTSNPN and SVGIG (reference sequence). CDR3 residues: CAWSAGANQPQHF. CDR3 sequence (DNA): TGTGCCTGGAGTGCCGGGGCCAATCAGCCCCAGCATTTT.

The V call is TRBV30, the J call TRBJ2-7, with 7 bases fitting TRBD1. The CDR3 runs to 14 residues. Germline V lookup: CDR1 GTSNPN, CDR2 SVGIG (reference sequence). V lost 6 bases to trimming and J lost 3 bases; unmatched junction nucleotides: 11. The CDR3 sequence: CACSPTGPIYEQYF. For the CDR3, the DNA is TGTGCCTGCTCTCCGACAGGGCCCATCTACGAGCAGTACTTC. Supplemented by reference TRBV30 and TRBJ2-7, the full variable domain reads SQTIHQWPATLVQPVGSPLSLECTVEGTSNPNLYWYRQAAGRGLQLLFYSVGIGQISSEVPQNLSASRPQDRQFILSSKKLLLSDSGFYLCACSPTGPIYEQYFGPGTRLTVT.

This clone was observed a few times. The chain combines TRBV2 with TRBJ2-3, with TRBD1 matching over 7 bases. This CDR3 is 17 amino acids long. Germline V CDR1 and CDR2: SNHLY, FYNNEI. V gave up 6 bases and J gave up 0 bases; unmatched junction bases: 12. In DNA, the CDR3 is TGTGCCAGCAGCTCCCCCGACAGGGTTCGCAGCACAGATACGCAGTATTTT. It is translated as CASSSPDRVRSTDTQYF.

The chain combines TRBV15 with TRBJ2-1; 9 bases match TRBD1. Germline CDR1 reads LNHNV; CDR2 reads YYDKDF (reference sequence). The CDR3 extends over 15 amino acids. V lost 3 bases, J lost 5 bases, and 5 bases stayed unmatched. CDR3 protein: CATSSAGTGNNEQFF. As DNA, the CDR3 is TGTGCCACCAGCAGCGCGGGGACAGGGAACAATGAGCAGTTCTTC.

This rearrangement joins TRBV9 to TRBJ2-2; D possibly corresponds to TRBD1 (6 bases). The germline V and J ends were trimmed by 1 base and 2 bases, with 9 bases remaining between them. Germline CDR1 reads SGDLS; CDR2 reads YYNGEE. The CDR3 is 15 amino acids. Here the CDR3 DNA reads TGTGCCAGCAGCGTAAGGACAGATAACACCGGGGAGCTGTTTTTT. Translation gives CASSVRTDNTGELFF.

This clone has more than one count but fewer than ten. V and J are TRBV20-1 and TRBJ2-1; no reliable D call. The CDR3 length is 11 residues. From germline, CDR1 is DFQATT and CDR2 SNEGSKA (reference sequence). The V end lost 3 bases, the J end lost 6 bases, and 6 bases lay between the germline ends. For the CDR3, the DNA is TGCAGTGCTAGGATAGTCAATGAGCAGTTCTTC. Translation gives CSARIVNEQFF.

The V call is TRBV5-1, the J call TRBJ2-1; D is ambiguous. The V gene lost 1 base and the J gene lost 5 bases, with 7 bases spanning the gap. Germline V lookup: CDR1 SGHRS, CDR2 YFSETQ. This CDR3 region has 13 residues. The CDR3: CASSLRINNEQFF. The CDR3 DNA follows: TGCGCCAGCAGCTTGAGGATTAACAATGAGCAGTTCTTC.

With regard to this clone: Distinct nucleotide sequences in the sample also encode this CDR3. The genes are TRBV7-2 and TRBJ1-2; a weak D match, TRBD1 (5 bases). The CDR3 is 13 residues long. The germline gives CDR1 SGHTA, CDR2 FQGNSA. V dropped 1 base and J dropped 4 bases, with 7 bases sitting between them. CDR3 residues: CASSLGQGYGYTF. The CDR3 DNA reads TGTGCCAGCAGCTTAGGCCAGGGCTATGGCTACACCTTC.

The chain employs TRBV29-1 and TRBJ2-7; possible D gene TRBD1, 6 bases. The germline V and J ends were trimmed by 7 bases and 5 bases, with 18 bases remaining between them. CDR1 is SQVTM, CDR2 ANQGSEA, per germline. CDR3 length: 13 amino acids. The CDR3 region is CSATTGGLNEQYF. CDR3 DNA: TGCAGCGCCACGACAGGAGGCCTCAACGAGCAGTACTTC.

The sample holds a few counts of this clone. The chain combines TRBV28 with TRBJ2-1, with TRBD2 matching over 8 bases. Germline V CDR1 and CDR2: MDHEN, SYDVKM. CDR3 length: 17 amino acids. Trimming removed 7 bases from V and 1 base from J; junction bases left unmatched: 12. CDR3 sequence (DNA): TGTGCCAGCAAGGGGAATAAGCGGGAGTCGTCCTACAATGAGCAGTTCTTC. Residues: CASKGNKRESSYNEQFF.

This clone occurred a few times. The chain recombines TRBV19 with TRBJ2-2, with a possible D match to TRBD2 (6 bases). The CDR3 is 16 residues long. Germline CDR1 LNHDA, CDR2 SQIVND (reference sequence). The V end lost 4 bases, the J end lost 4 bases, and 16 bases lay between the germline ends. CDR3 nucleotide sequence: TGTGCCAGTAGTAGACCCCGGGTAGCGGTCACCGGGGAGCTGTTTTTT. It yields the protein CASSRPRVAVTGELFF.

In its sample, this clone was seen a few times. This chain uses TRBV25-1 with TRBJ1-1; D perhaps matches TRBD1 (5 bases). CDR1 MGHDK and CDR2 SYGVNS come from the germline V gene. Trimming took off 5 bases at V and 0 bases at J, with 7 bases between the two ends. The CDR3 runs to 13 residues. The CDR3 loop is CASSRQLNTEAFF. CDR3 DNA sequence: TGTGCCAGCAGTCGACAGTTGAACACTGAAGCTTTCTTT.